This is a list of T cell receptor beta chains from one sample in a study of blood T cell repertoires in COVID-19. Sequencing used immunoSEQ multiplex PCR; TCRdb keeps in-frame clones, though not all of them. This repertoire shows roughly 63,000 clones, roughly nine tenths found once; its top ten account for 8.2%. Sequenced: peripheral blood. These receptors all come from a man aged 50 to 60 with active COVID-19. The CDR3 runs from the conserved cysteine through the conserved F or W. Fields, in order: CDR3 length, D gene, J gene, clone size, V gene, CDR3 protein, CDR3 DNA. A D gene is named only where the DNA matches it firmly. Clone size is shown for a subset of rows, as once, few, many or a class of expanded clone.

cdr3_length: 16; d_call: -; j_call: TRBJ2-1; clone_size: -; v_call: TRBV3-1/TRBV3-2; cdr3_aa: CASSPNGGREFNEQFF; cdr3_nt: TGTGCCAGCAGCCCGAACGGGGGGCGGGAGTTCAATGAGCAGTTCTTC
cdr3_length: 15; d_call: -; j_call: TRBJ2-3; clone_size: -; v_call: TRBV2; cdr3_aa: CASRADSSSTDTQYF; cdr3_nt: TGTGCCAGCAGAGCAGACTCTTCTAGCACAGATACGCAGTATTTT
cdr3_length: 16; d_call: TRBD2; j_call: TRBJ2-5; clone_size: -; v_call: TRBV15; cdr3_aa: CATSPTSGGAGETQYF; cdr3_nt: TGTGCCACCAGCCCGACTAGCGGGGGGGCAGGAGAGACCCAGTACTTC
cdr3_length: 14; d_call: -; j_call: TRBJ2-7; clone_size: -; v_call: TRBV7-9; cdr3_aa: CASSPDRYVYEQYF; cdr3_nt: TGTGCCAGCAGCCCGGACAGATACGTCTACGAGCAGTACTTC
cdr3_length: 11; d_call: -; j_call: TRBJ1-2; clone_size: -; v_call: TRBV29-1; cdr3_aa: CSVEDVYGYTF; cdr3_nt: TGCAGTGTAGAAGACGTCTATGGCTACACCTTC
cdr3_length: 14; d_call: -; j_call: TRBJ2-3; clone_size: -; v_call: TRBV11-3; cdr3_aa: CASSLTPASDTQYF; cdr3_nt: TGTGCCAGCAGCTTAACTCCAGCGTCAGATACGCAGTATTTT
cdr3_length: 17; d_call: TRBD2; j_call: TRBJ2-3; clone_size: -; v_call: TRBV2; cdr3_aa: CASTNHLRAGGTDTQYF; cdr3_nt: TGTGCCAGCACCAACCACCTGAGAGCGGGGGGGACAGATACGCAGTATTTT
cdr3_length: 18; d_call: TRBD1; j_call: TRBJ1-3; clone_size: -; v_call: TRBV9; cdr3_aa: CASSDLPGQGATGNTIYF; cdr3_nt: TGTGCCAGCAGCGACTTGCCGGGACAGGGGGCGACGGGAAACACCATATATTTT
cdr3_length: 16; d_call: TRBD1; j_call: TRBJ1-2; clone_size: few; v_call: TRBV7-2; cdr3_aa: CASSLWDRGYFDGYTF; cdr3_nt: TGTGCCAGCAGCCTATGGGACAGGGGATATTTTGATGGCTACACCTTC
cdr3_length: 18; d_call: TRBD2; j_call: TRBJ2-3; clone_size: -; v_call: TRBV18; cdr3_aa: CASSPATSQAGAGDTQYF; cdr3_nt: TGTGCCAGCTCACCGGCAACCTCTCAAGCGGGGGCCGGGGATACGCAGTATTTT
cdr3_length: 13; d_call: -; j_call: TRBJ2-3; clone_size: -; v_call: TRBV5-1; cdr3_aa: CASGSGETDTQYF; cdr3_nt: TGCGCCAGCGGGTCAGGGGAAACAGATACGCAGTATTTT
cdr3_length: 14; d_call: TRBD1; j_call: TRBJ2-3; clone_size: -; v_call: TRBV2; cdr3_aa: CASSRQGRRDTQYF; cdr3_nt: TGTGCCAGCAGTCGACAGGGCAGGCGGGATACGCAGTATTTT
cdr3_length: 13; d_call: -; j_call: TRBJ2-7; clone_size: once; v_call: TRBV5-4; cdr3_aa: CASSPDSSGEQYF; cdr3_nt: TGTGCCAGCAGCCCGGACAGCTCCGGCGAGCAGTACTTC
cdr3_length: 17; d_call: TRBD1; j_call: TRBJ2-2; clone_size: -; v_call: TRBV7-9; cdr3_aa: CASSHRDRVTNTGELFF; cdr3_nt: TGTGCCAGCAGCCACCGGGACAGGGTCACGAACACCGGGGAGCTGTTTTTT
cdr3_length: 15; d_call: -; j_call: TRBJ2-3; clone_size: -; v_call: TRBV9; cdr3_aa: CASSPGGGAGDTQYF; cdr3_nt: TGTGCCAGCAGCCCAGGAGGGGGGGCTGGGGATACGCAGTATTTT
cdr3_length: 12; d_call: -; j_call: TRBJ2-7; clone_size: -; v_call: TRBV12-3/TRBV12-4; cdr3_aa: CASSLLGHEQYF; cdr3_nt: TGTGCCAGCAGTTTATTGGGCCACGAGCAGTACTTC
cdr3_length: 15; d_call: TRBD1; j_call: TRBJ1-2; clone_size: -; v_call: TRBV4-3; cdr3_aa: CASSEGTGGDNGYTF; cdr3_nt: TGCGCCAGCTCAGAGGGGACAGGGGGCGATAATGGCTACACCTTC
cdr3_length: 13; d_call: -; j_call: TRBJ1-2; clone_size: -; v_call: TRBV5-1; cdr3_aa: CASRESLNYGYTF; cdr3_nt: TGCGCCAGCAGAGAGTCGCTCAACTATGGCTACACCTTC
cdr3_length: 11; d_call: -; j_call: TRBJ2-7; clone_size: -; v_call: TRBV5-5; cdr3_aa: CASSSSYEQYF; cdr3_nt: TGTGCCAGCAGCTCGTCCTACGAGCAGTACTTC
cdr3_length: 16; d_call: TRBD2; j_call: TRBJ2-3; clone_size: -; v_call: TRBV5-6; cdr3_aa: CASSFGTSGGADTQYF; cdr3_nt: TGTGCCAGCAGCTTTGGGACTAGCGGGGGAGCAGATACGCAGTATTTT
cdr3_length: 14; d_call: TRBD1; j_call: TRBJ2-5; clone_size: -; v_call: TRBV6-5; cdr3_aa: CASRDRGLTETQYF; cdr3_nt: TGTGCCAGCAGGGACAGGGGGCTCACAGAGACCCAGTACTTC
cdr3_length: 14; d_call: TRBD2; j_call: TRBJ2-5; clone_size: -; v_call: TRBV6-2/TRBV6-3; cdr3_aa: CASSYGLAGLAQYF; cdr3_nt: TGTGCCAGCAGTTACGGGTTAGCGGGTCTGGCCCAGTACTTC
cdr3_length: 15; d_call: -; j_call: TRBJ2-7; clone_size: -; v_call: TRBV9; cdr3_aa: CASSVGGGGRYEQYF; cdr3_nt: TGTGCCAGCAGCGTAGGTGGAGGGGGCAGGTACGAGCAGTACTTC
cdr3_length: 15; d_call: -; j_call: TRBJ1-6; clone_size: -; v_call: TRBV6-2/TRBV6-3; cdr3_aa: CASSYSGGYGSPLHF; cdr3_nt: TGTGCCAGCAGTTACTCCGGGGGTTACGGTTCACCCCTCCACTTT
cdr3_length: 13; d_call: -; j_call: TRBJ1-4; clone_size: -; v_call: TRBV4-2; cdr3_aa: CASSQDLNEKLFF; cdr3_nt: TGTGCCAGCAGCCAAGATCTCAATGAAAAACTGTTTTTT
cdr3_length: 14; d_call: -; j_call: TRBJ2-7; clone_size: -; v_call: TRBV13; cdr3_aa: CASSRIADSYEQYF; cdr3_nt: TGTGCCAGCAGCAGAATAGCGGACTCCTACGAGCAGTACTTC